What follows are 16 T cell receptor beta chains derived from one specimen sequenced in a study of CD8 T cells in ankylosing spondylitis. Overall study results and limits: A motif of eight highly homologous TCR beta variants was seen as apparently characteristic of ankylosing spondylitis blood.

Each CDR3 protein gets one entry after TCRdb re-called the 5' RACE reads with MiXCR. The table includes 450,000 to 550,000 distinct CDR3 sequences, about 5.4% detected once. These receptors are not linked to any known antigen. Material: blood, either unsorted or a sorted T cell fraction (not recorded which). The receptor source for this set is a male donor with ankylosing spondylitis.

This clonotype has a count of ten or more. The genes are TRBV4-3 and TRBJ2-3; no reliable D call. Trimming left V 0 bases short and J 4 bases short, with 11 bases between. This CDR3 comprises 15 residues. From germline, CDR1 is LGHNA and CDR2 YSLEER. The CDR3 bases are TGCGCCAGCAGCCAAGAAAGGCGATCAGCAGATACGCAGTATTTT. It translates to CASSQERRSADTQYF.

The chain combines TRBV4-3 with TRBJ2-7; 10 nucleotides line up with TRBD1. The V gene's germline CDR1 is LGHNA and CDR2 YSLEER. This CDR3 has 15 amino acids. V was pared by 3 bases and J by 3 bases, with 5 bases of the junction left unmatched. CDR3 residues: CASSHLGQGGYEQYF. Here the CDR3 DNA reads TGCGCCAGCAGCCACCTCGGACAGGGGGGCTACGAGCAGTACTTC.

This clonotype was detected ten times or more. The chain joins TRBV6-1 to TRBJ2-1, with 10 bases matching TRBD2. Germline assignment: CDR1 MNHNS and CDR2 SASEGT. CDR3 length: 14 amino acids. V was pared by 3 bases and J by 8 bases, with 4 bases of the junction left unmatched. CDR3 in DNA: TGTGCCAGCAGTGAGGTAGCGGGAGGCGATGAGCAGTTCTTC. Its translation: CASSEVAGGDEQFF.

This clonotype was detected many times. The chain is built from TRBV9 and TRBJ2-3; D gene ambiguous. This CDR3 has 14 amino acids. With 3 bases removed from V and 5 bases from J, the gap between germline ends came to 13 bases. Per the germline V gene, CDR1 is SGDLS and CDR2 is YYNGEE. The CDR3 coding sequence is TGTGCCAGCAGCGGTTTCGGGTATTTAGATACGCAGTATTTT. Its translation: CASSGFGYLDTQYF.

At least ten counts were recorded for this clonotype. CDR3 region: CASSFAGGTDTQYF. As DNA, the CDR3 is TGTGCCAGCAGTTTCGCGGGGGGCACAGATACGCAGTATTTT. J is TRBJ2-3 and V is TRBV12-3 or TRBV12-4; 7 nucleotides agree with TRBD2. The CDR3 is 14 amino acids. The J segment lost 1 base and the V segment lost 3 bases, leaving 1 base of the junction unmatched.

This clonotype was picked up many times. The gene calls are TRBV15 and TRBJ2-7; D not certain. CDR3 length: 14 residues. The germline V and J ends were trimmed by 0 bases and 1 base, with 7 bases remaining between them. CDR1 is LNHNV and CDR2 is YYDKDF in the germline V gene (reference sequence). Written as DNA, the CDR3 is TGTGCCACCAGCAGAGAACGAGTATCCTACGAGCAGTACTTC. It encodes CATSRERVSYEQYF.

This clonotype was observed at least ten times. The rearrangement uses TRBV28 and TRBJ2-7; D is unclear. CDR1 and CDR2 (germline): MDHEN, SYDVKM. Trimming took off 6 bases at V and 3 bases at J, with 15 bases between the two ends. The CDR3 length is 14 residues. CDR3 sequence: CASSPQSTHYEQYF. In DNA form, the CDR3 reads TGTGCCAGCAGCCCACAGAGCACCCACTACGAGCAGTACTTC.

In its sample, this clonotype was seen many times. V and J are TRBV14 and TRBJ2-3; a possible D gene is TRBD2 (6 bases). Germline assignment: CDR1 SGHDN and CDR2 FVKESK. The V gene lost 2 bases and the J gene lost 5 bases, with 8 bases spanning the gap. The CDR3 runs 13 residues. CDR3 DNA sequence: TGTGCCAGCAGCCAAACCGGGGGAGATACGCAGTATTTT. Residues: CASSQTGGDTQYF.

The chain carries TRBV3-1 and TRBJ1-2, with 7 bases lining up with TRBD1. The CDR3 has 16 residues. Germline V lookup: CDR1 LGHDT, CDR2 YNNKEL (reference sequence). The V and J ends lost 5 bases and 3 bases, in that order; junction bases with no gene match: 12. CDR3 DNA: TGTGCCAGCAGCGAGGCGGGACAGTCTTTTCACTATGGCTACACCTTC. It is translated as CASSEAGQSFHYGYTF.

This chain connects TRBV7-2 to TRBJ2-7; 8 bases match TRBD2. Germline V gene lookup returns CDR1 SGHTA and CDR2 FQGNSA. This CDR3 has 16 residues. After removal of 3 bases from V and 5 bases from J, the junction contained 12 bases not matched to a gene. CDR3 sequence (DNA): TGTGCCAGCAGCTTTCGAGGTAGCGGGATCTTTAACGAGCAGTACTTC. It translates to CASSFRGSGIFNEQYF.

The chain recombines TRBV6-2 or TRBV6-3 with TRBJ1-2; 7 bases match TRBD1. CDR3 length equals 14 residues. V lost 1 base to trimming and J lost 6 bases; unmatched junction nucleotides: 5. CDR1 is MNHEY and CDR2 is SVGEGT in the germline V gene. The CDR3 loop is CASSYWGQLDGYTF. CDR3 coding DNA: TGTGCCAGCAGTTACTGGGGACAGTTGGATGGCTACACCTTC.

A few counts support this clonotype. The chain couples TRBV20-1 to TRBJ2-5; D not certain. The CDR3 has 12 residues. Germline-derived CDR1 and CDR2 are DFQATT and SNEGSKA (reference sequence). The V end lost 6 bases, the J end lost 5 bases, and 13 bases lay between the germline ends. The CDR3 DNA is TGCAGTGCCTTCAGACGACGGGAGACCCAGTACTTC. It encodes CSAFRRRETQYF.

This rearrangement joins TRBV4-3 to TRBJ2-5; possibly TRBD2 for D (5 bases). Germline assignment: CDR1 LGHNA and CDR2 YSLEER. Trimming removed 0 bases from V and 2 bases from J, with 13 bases in between. The CDR3 has 16 amino acids. The CDR3 spells CASSQEIGRGQETQYF. In nucleotides, the CDR3 is TGCGCCAGCAGCCAAGAAATTGGTCGGGGACAAGAGACCCAGTACTTC.

This chain links TRBV30 with TRBJ1-6, with 8 bases fitting TRBD1. V lost 3 bases to trimming and J lost 1 base; unmatched junction nucleotides: 11. Germline lookup yields CDR1 GTSNPN and CDR2 SVGIG (reference sequence). This CDR3 comprises 18 residues. This CDR3 is CAWRRLWTGLSYNSPLHF. CDR3 DNA sequence: TGTGCCTGGAGGAGACTCTGGACAGGGTTGTCCTATAATTCACCCCTCCACTTT.

This clonotype appeared many times. This chain joins TRBV6-5 and TRBJ1-4; D unclear. Trimming shortened V by 4 bases and J by 2 bases, and 11 bases separated the two germline ends. The V gene's germline CDR1 is MNHEY and CDR2 SVGAGI. This CDR3 region has 15 residues. The CDR3: CASSFTVGTNEKLFF. CDR3 DNA sequence: TGTGCCAGCAGTTTCACGGTGGGGACTAATGAAAAACTGTTTTTT.

This clonotype was observed a few times. The V call is TRBV4-3, the J call TRBJ1-5; D remains unclear. CDR1 LGHNA and CDR2 YSLEER come from the germline V gene. V was shortened by 4 bases and J by 4 bases, with 8 bases between the two germline ends. This CDR3 has 13 residues. CDR3 loop: CASSPQPNQPQHF. In nucleotides, the CDR3 is TGCGCCAGCAGCCCCCAGCCTAATCAGCCCCAGCATTTT.